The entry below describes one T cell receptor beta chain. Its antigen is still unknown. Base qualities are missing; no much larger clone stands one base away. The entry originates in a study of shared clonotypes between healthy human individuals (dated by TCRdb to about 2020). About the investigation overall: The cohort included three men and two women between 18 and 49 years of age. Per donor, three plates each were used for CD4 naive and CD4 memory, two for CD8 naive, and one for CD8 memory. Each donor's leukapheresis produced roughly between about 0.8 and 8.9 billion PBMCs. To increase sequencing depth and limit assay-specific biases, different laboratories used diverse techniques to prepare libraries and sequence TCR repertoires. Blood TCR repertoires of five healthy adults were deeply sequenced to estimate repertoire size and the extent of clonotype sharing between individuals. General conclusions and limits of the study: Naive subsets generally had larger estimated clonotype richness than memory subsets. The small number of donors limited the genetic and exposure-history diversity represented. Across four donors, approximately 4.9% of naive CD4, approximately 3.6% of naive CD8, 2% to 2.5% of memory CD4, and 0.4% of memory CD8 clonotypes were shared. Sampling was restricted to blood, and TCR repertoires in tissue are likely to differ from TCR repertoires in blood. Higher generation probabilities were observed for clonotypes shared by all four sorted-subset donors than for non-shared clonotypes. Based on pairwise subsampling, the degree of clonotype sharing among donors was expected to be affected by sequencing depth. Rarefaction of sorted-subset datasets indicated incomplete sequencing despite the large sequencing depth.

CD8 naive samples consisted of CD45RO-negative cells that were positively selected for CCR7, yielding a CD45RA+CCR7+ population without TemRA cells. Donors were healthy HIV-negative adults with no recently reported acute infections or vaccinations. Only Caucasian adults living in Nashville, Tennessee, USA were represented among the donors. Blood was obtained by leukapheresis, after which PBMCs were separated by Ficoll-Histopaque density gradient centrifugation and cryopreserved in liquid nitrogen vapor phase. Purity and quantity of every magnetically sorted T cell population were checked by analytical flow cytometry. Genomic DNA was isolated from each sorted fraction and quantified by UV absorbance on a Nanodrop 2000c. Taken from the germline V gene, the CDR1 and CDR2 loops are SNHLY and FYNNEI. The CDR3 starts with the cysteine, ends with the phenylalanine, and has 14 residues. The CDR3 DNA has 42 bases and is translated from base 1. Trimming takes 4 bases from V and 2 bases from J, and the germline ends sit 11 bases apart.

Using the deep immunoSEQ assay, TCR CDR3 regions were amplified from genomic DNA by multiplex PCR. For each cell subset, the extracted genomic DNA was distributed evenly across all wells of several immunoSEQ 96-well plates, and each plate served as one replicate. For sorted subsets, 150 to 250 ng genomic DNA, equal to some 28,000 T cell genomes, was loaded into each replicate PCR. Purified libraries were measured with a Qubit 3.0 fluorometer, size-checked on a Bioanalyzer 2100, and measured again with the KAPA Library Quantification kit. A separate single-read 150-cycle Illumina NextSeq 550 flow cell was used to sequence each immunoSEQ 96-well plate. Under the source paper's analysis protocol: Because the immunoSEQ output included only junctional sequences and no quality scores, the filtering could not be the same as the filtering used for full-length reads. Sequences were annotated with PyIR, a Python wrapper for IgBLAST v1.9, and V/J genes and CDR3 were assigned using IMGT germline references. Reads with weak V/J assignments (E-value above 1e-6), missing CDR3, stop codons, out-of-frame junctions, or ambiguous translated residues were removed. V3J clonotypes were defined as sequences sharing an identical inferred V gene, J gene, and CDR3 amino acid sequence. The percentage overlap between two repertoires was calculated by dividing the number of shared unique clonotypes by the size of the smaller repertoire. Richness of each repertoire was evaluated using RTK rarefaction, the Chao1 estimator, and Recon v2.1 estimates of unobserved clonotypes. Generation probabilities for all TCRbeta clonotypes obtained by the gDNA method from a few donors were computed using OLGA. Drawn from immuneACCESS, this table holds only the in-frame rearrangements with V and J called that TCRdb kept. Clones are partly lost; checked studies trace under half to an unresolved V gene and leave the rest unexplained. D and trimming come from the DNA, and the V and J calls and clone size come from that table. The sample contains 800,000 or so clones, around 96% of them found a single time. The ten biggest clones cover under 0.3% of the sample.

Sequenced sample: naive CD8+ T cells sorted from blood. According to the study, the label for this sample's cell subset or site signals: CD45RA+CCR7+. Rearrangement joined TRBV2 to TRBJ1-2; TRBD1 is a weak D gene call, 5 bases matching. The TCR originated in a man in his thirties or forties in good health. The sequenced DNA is TGTGCCAGCAGTGGGTTTGGGACCAACTATGGCTACACCTTC. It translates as CASSGFGTNYGYTF.